The rows below give T cell receptor beta chains drawn from one sample of a study of shared clonotypes between healthy human individuals. Using immunoSEQ multiplex PCR, the repertoire was profiled, and TCRdb retains in-frame clones only, with some absent. Here the sample spans approximately 2.5 million clones, 93% being singletons. Specimen: naive CD4+ T cells from PBMCs. The receptors here all came from a man between 18 and 29 years old in good health. Some clones in this sample may be carry-over from other donors' samples. Each CDR3 is given with its conserved first and last residue. Each record gives: J gene, clone size, D gene, V gene, CDR3 DNA, CDR3 protein. A D gene is named only where the DNA matches it firmly. Size is stated for part of the rows, as once, few or many counts, or as a class when the clone is expanded.

>TRBJ1-1|once|TRBD1|TRBV10-3
TGTGCCACTAGCCGGGACAGAAACACTGAAGCTTTCTTT
CATSRDRNTEAFF
>TRBJ1-1|NA|TRBD1|TRBV6-1
TGTGCCAGCAGTGTCAGGACAGGGGGGTGGAAGGGAATGAACACTGAAGCTTTCTTT
CASSVRTGGWKGMNTEAFF
>TRBJ2-2|NA|TRBD1|TRBV4-1
TGCGCCAGCAGCCAAGGGGACAGGAACACCGGGGAGCTGTTTTTT
CASSQGDRNTGELFF
>TRBJ1-1|once|NA|TRBV28
TGTGCCAGCAGCCCCCTTTATAGGGGCACTGAAGCTTTCTTT
CASSPLYRGTEAFF
>TRBJ2-5|NA|NA|TRBV5-1
TGCGCCAGCAGCTTGGAGGGAGAGGCGGTCGGCGAGACCCAGTACTTC
CASSLEGEAVGETQYF
>TRBJ2-7|NA|TRBD1|TRBV11-2
TGTGCCAGCAGCCAGCCCTTGACAGGGAGTACCCACGAGCAGTACTTC
CASSQPLTGSTHEQYF
>TRBJ2-7|NA|NA|TRBV10-3
TGTGCCATCAGTGCTGGACTATCGGTCAACTACGAGCAGTACTTC
CAISAGLSVNYEQYF
>TRBJ1-4|NA|NA|TRBV28
TGTGCCAGCAGCCAGGGGCATACCGGAAATGAAAAACTGTTTTTT
CASSQGHTGNEKLFF
>TRBJ2-3|NA|NA|TRBV7-2
TGTGCCAGCAGCTTACGGGGGAGCACATTCACAGATACGCAATATTTT
CASSLRGSTFTDTQYF
>TRBJ2-7|NA|NA|TRBV28
TGTGCCAGCAGTTCCCTTCCCTACGAGCAGTACTTC
CASSSLPYEQYF
>TRBJ2-7|NA|TRBD1|TRBV30
TGTGCCTGGAGTGCCGGGACAGGGGGACCCTATTACGAGCAGTACTTC
CAWSAGTGGPYYEQYF
>TRBJ2-1|NA|TRBD2|TRBV23-1
TGCGCCAGCGGTACTAGCGGGAGGATCTACAATGAGCAGTTCTTC
CASGTSGRIYNEQFF
>TRBJ2-1|NA|NA|TRBV15
TGTGCCACCAGCAGAGACCGGTCGTTTTCCTACAATGAGCAGTTCTTC
CATSRDRSFSYNEQFF
>TRBJ2-7|NA|NA|TRBV18
TGTGCCAGCTCACCGACGGAACGCGAGCAGTACTTC
CASSPTEREQYF
>TRBJ2-5|NA|NA|TRBV28
TGTGCCAGCAGTTTATCCGCCGGAGAGACCCAGTACTTC
CASSLSAGETQYF
>TRBJ2-4|NA|TRBD2|TRBV7-2
TGTGCCAGCAGCACGGGGTCGGGAGGGGAGATTCAGTACTTC
CASSTGSGGEIQYF
>TRBJ2-7|NA|TRBD1|TRBV7-7
TGTGCCAGCAGCTTTGACAGGGGAAACGAGCAGTACTTC
CASSFDRGNEQYF
>TRBJ1-4|few|TRBD1|TRBV7-9
TGTGCCAGCAGCTGGCCGGGACAGGGTGATGAAAAACTGTTTTTT
CASSWPGQGDEKLFF
>TRBJ2-1|NA|TRBD2|TRBV9
TGTGCCAGCAGCGTCGGAGGTAGCGGGTCTAGCGATGAGCAGTTCTTC
CASSVGGSGSSDEQFF
>TRBJ2-3|NA|NA|TRBV6-6
TGTGCCAGCAGTTACGGAGTAGGGGGCACAGATACGCAGTATTTT
CASSYGVGGTDTQYF
>TRBJ2-2|NA|TRBD2|TRBV9
TGTGCCAGCAGCGTAGGGGCGGGAGGCCACACCGGGGAGCTGTTTTTT
CASSVGAGGHTGELFF
>TRBJ2-7|once|NA|TRBV4-1
TGCGCCAGCAGCCAAGATCGGGGGAGGCAGGGAAGCTCCTACGAGCAGTACTTC
CASSQDRGRQGSSYEQYF
>TRBJ1-2|few|NA|TRBV7-9
TGTGCCAGCAGCGCTCAGACGGGTGGCTACACCTTC
CASSAQTGGYTF
>TRBJ1-3|NA|NA|TRBV14
TGTGCCAGCAGCCAAGATCTGCGGTTTGCCACCATATATTTT
CASSQDLRFATIYF
>TRBJ1-4|NA|NA|TRBV14
TGTGCCAGCAGCCAAGGGGTGGGTGAAAAACTGTTTTTT
CASSQGVGEKLFF
>TRBJ2-4|NA|NA|TRBV27
TGTGCCAGCTCCAATCAAGGGGAGGACATTCAGTACTTC
CASSNQGEDIQYF
>TRBJ1-1|few|NA|TRBV30
TGTGCCTGGAGCCCCCGGTGGGACACTGAAGCTTTCTTT
CAWSPRWDTEAFF
>TRBJ1-5|NA|NA|TRBV25-1
TGTGCCAGCAGTCGGGCAGGGAGGGATCAGCCCCAGCATTTT
CASSRAGRDQPQHF
>TRBJ2-7|NA|NA|TRBV27
TGTGCCAGCAGTTCCCTAGGGACGGCCTACGAGCAGTACTTC
CASSSLGTAYEQYF
>TRBJ2-7|NA|NA|TRBV29-1
TGCAGCGTTGAAGGCGTCCTGGAGGGATCCTACGAGCAGTACTTC
CSVEGVLEGSYEQYF
>TRBJ2-5|NA|NA|TRBV7-3
TGTGCCAGCAGCTTAAGAGCGGAAGAGACCCAGTACTTC
CASSLRAEETQYF
>TRBJ1-6|NA|NA|TRBV28
TGTGCCAGCAGCCCGGGGGTAGGGTGGGATTCACCCCTCCACTTT
CASSPGVGWDSPLHF
>TRBJ1-1|NA|TRBD1|TRBV7-9
TGTGCCAGCAGCTCGCACAGGGGGAACACTGAAGCTTTCTTT
CASSSHRGNTEAFF
>TRBJ2-7|NA|NA|TRBV20-1
TGCAGTGCTCGTTACAGGGACGAGCAGTACTTC
CSARYRDEQYF
>TRBJ2-1|NA|NA|TRBV28
TGTGCCAGCACCAGGGAGTATGAGCAGTTCTTC
CASTREYEQFF
>TRBJ2-2|NA|TRBD2|TRBV5-1
TGCGCCAGCAGCTTGTTAGTTAGCGGGACGAACACCGGGGAGCTGTTTTTT
CASSLLVSGTNTGELFF
>TRBJ1-1|NA|TRBD1|TRBV5-1
TGCGCCACCAAACAGGGGAATGGCGTGGACACTGAAGCTTTCTTT
CATKQGNGVDTEAFF
>TRBJ2-7|NA|NA|TRBV18
TGTGCCAGCTCACTACCCGGGACTCGAGGAGGCGAGCAGTACTTC
CASSLPGTRGGEQYF
>TRBJ1-5|NA|NA|TRBV6-1
TGTGCCAGCTATGGGGTAGAAGGGCGGGAGCCCCAGCATTTT
CASYGVEGREPQHF
>TRBJ2-2|NA|TRBD2|TRBV5-1
TGCGCCAGCAGCTTGCGCTTCGGACTAGCGGGAGAGACCGGGGAGCTGTTTTTT
CASSLRFGLAGETGELFF
>TRBJ1-2|NA|NA|TRBV5-1
TGCGCCAGCAGCCCGGGACAAACTAACTATGGCTACACCTTC
CASSPGQTNYGYTF
>TRBJ2-3|NA|NA|TRBV4-1
TGCGCCAGCAGCCTCACTCACGGGGGAGAAATGGATACGCAGTATTTT
CASSLTHGGEMDTQYF
>TRBJ1-4|NA|NA|TRBV5-1
TGCGCCAGCACGGATAATGGCGCCATGGAAAAACTGTTTTTT
CASTDNGAMEKLFF
>TRBJ2-7|NA|NA|TRBV7-9
TGTGCCAGCAGCTTAGCGGGAGGCAGGGGTTACGAGCAGTACTTC
CASSLAGGRGYEQYF
>TRBJ2-7|NA|NA|TRBV2
TGTGCCAGCAGTGGACAGTTCTACGAGCAGTACTTC
CASSGQFYEQYF
>TRBJ1-2|NA|TRBD1|TRBV4-1
TGCGCCAGCAGCCCTACGACAGGGTACCCTCATGGCTACACCTTC
CASSPTTGYPHGYTF
>TRBJ2-2|NA|NA|TRBV7-6
TGTGCCAGCAGCTTAGGTAGATCGACCGGGGAGCTGTTTTTT
CASSLGRSTGELFF
>TRBJ2-5|NA|NA|TRBV7-2
TGTGCCAGCAGCCCTAGTAGGGCCCAAGAGACCCAGTACTTC
CASSPSRAQETQYF
>TRBJ2-1|NA|NA|TRBV4-1
TGCGCCAGCAGCCAAGATCGCGTGGGCGGGGGCGGAACCTACAATGAGCAGTTCTTC
CASSQDRVGGGGTYNEQFF
>TRBJ2-1|NA|TRBD2|TRBV7-8
TGTGCCAGCAGCACCCGGACTAGCGGAGCTAGCTCCTACAATGAGCAGTTCTTC
CASSTRTSGASSYNEQFF
>TRBJ1-4|NA|NA|TRBV11-2
TGTGCCAGCAGCTTAAGGGGACAAACTAATGAAAAACTGTTTTTT
CASSLRGQTNEKLFF
>TRBJ2-5|NA|NA|TRBV5-1
TGCGCCAGCAGCCGTGATAGCCAAGAGACCCAGTACTTC
CASSRDSQETQYF
>TRBJ2-7|NA|NA|TRBV23-1
TGCGCCACCTGGGCGGAAAGACCCTACGAGCAGTACTTC
CATWAERPYEQYF
>TRBJ2-7|NA|TRBD2|TRBV5-4
TGTGCCAGCAGCTTGTACGGGAGGGCCCACGAGCAGTACTTC
CASSLYGRAHEQYF
>TRBJ2-7|NA|NA|TRBV28
TGTGCCAGCAGTTTGGAGGGCTCCTCCTACGAGCAGTACTTC
CASSLEGSSYEQYF